This T cell receptor beta chain was profiled in a study of blood T cells in healthy people across ages. Points from the study as a whole: Per-million-T-cell TCR beta diversity fell roughly linearly with age.

This clonotype was counted at least ten times. No antigen is known for it. For the second PCR, which ran for 7 to 11 cycles, a sample-barcoded 5' primer and a J-beta primer mix were used. MiXCR, applied by TCRdb to the 5' RACE reads, yields one record per CDR3 protein. Of roughly 800,000 distinct CDR3 sequences in the sample, around 34% were seen once. The clonotype was recovered from a man aged 18 to 35 in good health. The sequenced sample consisted of blood.

In nucleotides, the CDR3 is TGTGCCAGCAGTTCAGCAATCTACGAGCAGTACTTC. This codes for CASSSAIYEQYF. The gene calls are TRBV6-2 or TRBV6-3 and TRBJ2-7; D unclear. Germline V lookup: CDR1 MNHEY, CDR2 SVGEGT. The CDR3 is 12 residues long. Trimming left V 4 bases short and J 3 bases short, with 7 bases between.